The T cell receptor beta chain described here comes from a study of T-cell reconstitution after alpha-beta-depleted transplantation in children. Overall study findings and caveats: Fresh T-cell production supplied most of the T-cell counts and diversity seen one year after transplant.

Preparation of the TCRbeta library was carried out with unique molecular identifiers. TCRdb re-derived calls from the PCR reads in MiXCR, one entry per CDR3 protein. This table holds about 250,000 distinct CDR3 sequences, 24% found once. This clonotype showed up just a few times. Its specificity is unknown. This specimen consisted of PBMCs, mostly from graft donor cells, obtained 360 days after TCRalphabeta/CD19-depleted stem cell transplant. The sequence came from a female patient aged 2 to 10 who had a stem cell transplant for congenital amegakaryocytic thrombocytopenia, so the T cells may come from the graft donor.

Here the CDR3 reads CASSRAGSSYGYTF. The CDR3 nucleotides are TGTGCCAGCAGCCGAGCAGGGAGTTCCTATGGCTACACCTTC. The chain uses TRBV4-2 and TRBJ1-2, with a possible D match to TRBD1 (5 bases). CDR3 length: 14 amino acids. The germline V and J ends were trimmed by 4 bases and 4 bases, with 13 bases remaining between them. CDR1 LGHNA and CDR2 YNFKEQ come from the germline V gene.